A selection of T cell receptor beta chains follows, all from one sample in a study of cytomegalovirus exposure and HLA in healthy donors. Sequencing used immunoSEQ multiplex PCR; TCRdb keeps in-frame clones, though not all of them. This sample's table reports tens of thousands of clones. The material sequenced was PBMCs. The receptors stem from a man aged 30 to 39 in good health and CMV-seronegative. CDR3s include the opening cysteine and the closing phenylalanine or tryptophan. A D gene is named only where the DNA matches it firmly. Where a row states a size, it is once, few, many or the class of an expanded clone; other rows omit it.

clone_size,v_call,j_call,d_call,cdr3_nt,cdr3_aa
NA,TRBV27,TRBJ2-1,TRBD2,TGTGCCAGCAGACCCGAGCTAGCGGGGGGTTCTGAGTTCTTC,CASRPELAGGSEFF
NA,TRBV7-2,TRBJ2-5,TRBD2,TGTGCCAGCAGCTTACCGGCTAGCGGGAGTGAGACCCAGTACTTC,CASSLPASGSETQYF
NA,TRBV27,TRBJ1-2,NA,TGTGCCAGCAGTTTAAAGGGGATCTACTATGGCTACACCTTC,CASSLKGIYYGYTF
NA,TRBV2,TRBJ1-5,NA,TGTGCCAGCAGTGAAGAGAGTAGCAATCAGCCCCAGCATTTT,CASSEESSNQPQHF
NA,TRBV19,TRBJ1-2,NA,TGTGCCAGTAGTATCAGCCCAGGGGTCTATGGCTACACCTTC,CASSISPGVYGYTF
NA,TRBV10-3,TRBJ1-5,NA,TGTGCCATCAGTGAGTCGGACAGTAGCAATCAGCCCCAGCATTTT,CAISESDSSNQPQHF
NA,TRBV7-9,TRBJ2-5,NA,TGTGCCAGCAGGAAGTGGGATCTGGACACCGGAAAATTGGAGTACTTC,CASRKWDLDTGKLEYF
NA,TRBV11-2,TRBJ2-5,NA,TGTGCCAGCAGCTTAACGGGGGCGGGAGCTGAGACCCAGTACTTC,CASSLTGAGAETQYF
NA,TRBV6-5,TRBJ1-6,NA,TGTGCCAGCAGTTACTCCCTCCAGGGACAATCACCCCTACACTTT,CASSYSLQGQSPLHF
NA,TRBV6-1,TRBJ2-7,TRBD2,TGTGCCAGCAGTCCCGGGGGGGTTTACGAGCAGTACTTC,CASSPGGVYEQYF
NA,TRBV7-3,TRBJ2-1,TRBD2,TGTGCCAGCACACTAGCGGGGGGGGACAATGAGCAGTTCTTC,CASTLAGGDNEQFF
NA,TRBV5-4,TRBJ1-2,TRBD1,TGTGCCAGTACAGGGGCCGCCTATGGCTACACCTTC,CASTGAAYGYTF
NA,TRBV14,TRBJ1-1,TRBD1,TGTGCCAGCAGCCGACAGGGGGCTCTGAACACTGAAGCTTTCTTT,CASSRQGALNTEAFF
NA,TRBV11-2,TRBJ2-7,NA,TGTGCCAGCAGCTTAGAGTTGGCAGGGACCTACGAGCAGTACTTC,CASSLELAGTYEQYF
NA,TRBV19,TRBJ2-7,TRBD2,TGTGCCAGTAGTATTCGACTAGCGGCCGCCTACGAGCAGTACTTC,CASSIRLAAAYEQYF
NA,TRBV4-2,TRBJ1-2,NA,TGTGCCAGCAGCCAGACCGGGAAAGGGCGATCAGGCTACACCTTC,CASSQTGKGRSGYTF
NA,TRBV29-1,TRBJ2-7,NA,TGCAGCGTTCAAGGTGTTAGGGAAAGGGGATCCTACGAGCAGTACTTC,CSVQGVRERGSYEQYF
NA,TRBV6-6,TRBJ1-5,NA,TGTGCCGGAAGCAGGGGAATGGGCAATCAGCCCCAGCATTTT,CAGSRGMGNQPQHF
NA,TRBV4-1,TRBJ2-7,TRBD2,TGCGCCAGCAGCCAAGTGTATCAGCTAGCGGGAGCCTACGAGCAGTACTTC,CASSQVYQLAGAYEQYF
NA,TRBV5-1,TRBJ2-7,NA,TGCGCCAGCAGCCCGACTCCTACCCCCGGCTACGAGCAGTACTTC,CASSPTPTPGYEQYF
NA,TRBV5-8,TRBJ1-1,NA,TGTGCCAGCACCCTTACTATTAGCCAGAACACTGAAGCTTTCTTT,CASTLTISQNTEAFF
NA,TRBV30,TRBJ1-2,NA,TGTGCCTGGAGTGTTCATGGGCCCTGGGGCTACACCTTC,CAWSVHGPWGYTF
NA,TRBV5-1,TRBJ2-7,NA,TGCGCCAGCAGGAAGGACGGGAAAGTCTACGAGCAGTACTTC,CASRKDGKVYEQYF
NA,TRBV5-1,TRBJ1-2,NA,TGCGCCAGCAGCCCCTTTACGACAGGCGGCTATGGCTACACCTTC,CASSPFTTGGYGYTF
NA,TRBV13,TRBJ1-1,NA,TGTGCCAGCAGGGTTCGGGGTTATGAAGCTTTCTTT,CASRVRGYEAFF
NA,TRBV29-1,TRBJ1-4,NA,TGCAGCGTTGTATCCCCTACTAATGAAAAACTGTTTTTT,CSVVSPTNEKLFF
NA,TRBV27,TRBJ2-3,NA,TGTGCCAGCAGCCTCGGGACTACAGGGATAGATACGCAGTATTTT,CASSLGTTGIDTQYF
NA,TRBV6-5,TRBJ2-5,NA,TGTGCCAGCAGTTCCTCGACCGGGGGGCGGGGGGAGACCCAGTACTTC,CASSSSTGGRGETQYF
NA,TRBV5-6,TRBJ1-1,NA,TGTGCCAGCAGCACTGGACAGAAAGGGTGGGCTTTCTTT,CASSTGQKGWAFF
NA,TRBV9,TRBJ2-5,TRBD1,TGTGCCAGCAGCGTAGACCCTCTCACAGGGGGCCGTGAGACCCAGTACTTC,CASSVDPLTGGRETQYF
NA,TRBV19,TRBJ1-6,NA,TGTGCCAGTAGTATAAGTTCAGGGTCATATTCACCCCTCCACTTT,CASSISSGSYSPLHF
NA,TRBV9,TRBJ2-7,NA,TGTGCCAGCAGCGTAGCAGGGGACGAGCAGTACTTC,CASSVAGDEQYF
NA,TRBV11-3,TRBJ2-3,TRBD1,TGTGCCAGCAGCCCCCAGGGGGCAGGGGGAGATACGCAGTATTTT,CASSPQGAGGDTQYF
NA,TRBV6-5,TRBJ1-1,TRBD1,TGTGCCAGCCGACAGGGCATAGTCACTGAAGCTTTCTTT,CASRQGIVTEAFF
medium-sized,TRBV29-1,TRBJ1-3,NA,TGCAGCGCGTCCCTAAGCTCTGGAAACACCATATATTTT,CSASLSSGNTIYF
NA,TRBV18,TRBJ2-5,TRBD2,TGTGCCAGCTCACCCATACTAGCGGGTAAACAAGAGACCCAGTACTTC,CASSPILAGKQETQYF
NA,TRBV29-1,TRBJ1-1,NA,TGCAGCGTTGAAATACAGTTGAACACTGAAGCTTTCTTT,CSVEIQLNTEAFF
NA,TRBV18,TRBJ1-3,NA,TGTGCCAGCTCACTTAATGTGCAGGGTTCTGGAAACACCATATATTTT,CASSLNVQGSGNTIYF
NA,TRBV4-3,TRBJ1-4,NA,TGCGCCAGCAGCCAGTTACTTAATGAAAAACTGTTTTTT,CASSQLLNEKLFF
NA,TRBV7-6,TRBJ2-5,NA,TGTGCCAGCAGCTTCAGGACAGACAAAGAGACCCAGTACTTC,CASSFRTDKETQYF
NA,TRBV27,TRBJ2-6,NA,TGTGCCAGCAGTTTAGGGAGCTCTGGGGCCAACGTCCTGACTTTC,CASSLGSSGANVLTF
NA,TRBV9,TRBJ2-3,TRBD2,TGTGCCAGCAGCGTAGGAGCGGGGAGTCGCACAGATACGCAGTATTTT,CASSVGAGSRTDTQYF
NA,TRBV11-2,TRBJ2-1,NA,TGTGCCAGCAGCTTAGGCGGCAGCGTAGCTGACAATGAGCAGTTCTTC,CASSLGGSVADNEQFF
NA,TRBV18,TRBJ1-5,NA,TGTGCCAGCTCACCAGGGCAGTATAGCAATCAGCCCCAGCATTTT,CASSPGQYSNQPQHF
NA,TRBV4-1,TRBJ1-5,NA,TGCGCCAGCAGCCAAGAAGAGGGTTTTTTGAATCAGCCCCAGCATTTT,CASSQEEGFLNQPQHF
NA,TRBV7-2,TRBJ2-3,NA,TGTGCCAGCAGCTTAGGACTAGTCACCACAGATACGCAGTATTTT,CASSLGLVTTDTQYF
NA,TRBV5-1,TRBJ2-6,TRBD1,TGCGCCAGCAGAGAAGCCGGGACAGGGGGCGAAAGTGGGGCCAACGTCCTGACTTTC,CASREAGTGGESGANVLTF
NA,TRBV4-3,TRBJ1-4,NA,TGCGCCAGCAGCCAAACGACAGCAACTAATGAAAAACTGTTTTTT,CASSQTTATNEKLFF
NA,TRBV30,TRBJ2-2,NA,TGTGCCTGGAGTGCGTCTAGCGCCGGGGAGCTGTTTTTT,CAWSASSAGELFF
NA,TRBV7-9,TRBJ2-3,TRBD1,TGTGCCAGCAGCCTACAGGGGCCCACAGATACGCAGTATTTT,CASSLQGPTDTQYF
NA,TRBV6-5,TRBJ2-7,NA,TGTGCCAGCAGTTACGGCACCGGGTCCTCCAGGGTCTTC,CASSYGTGSSRVF
NA,TRBV6-4,TRBJ1-1,TRBD1,TGTGCCAGCAGCTCTACAGGGGGGACGAACACTGAAGCTTTCTTT,CASSSTGGTNTEAFF
NA,TRBV10-3,TRBJ1-1,NA,TGTGCCATCAGTACGACTTTTTCGGGGTTGAGACGGCCTGAAGCTTTCTTT,CAISTTFSGLRRPEAFF